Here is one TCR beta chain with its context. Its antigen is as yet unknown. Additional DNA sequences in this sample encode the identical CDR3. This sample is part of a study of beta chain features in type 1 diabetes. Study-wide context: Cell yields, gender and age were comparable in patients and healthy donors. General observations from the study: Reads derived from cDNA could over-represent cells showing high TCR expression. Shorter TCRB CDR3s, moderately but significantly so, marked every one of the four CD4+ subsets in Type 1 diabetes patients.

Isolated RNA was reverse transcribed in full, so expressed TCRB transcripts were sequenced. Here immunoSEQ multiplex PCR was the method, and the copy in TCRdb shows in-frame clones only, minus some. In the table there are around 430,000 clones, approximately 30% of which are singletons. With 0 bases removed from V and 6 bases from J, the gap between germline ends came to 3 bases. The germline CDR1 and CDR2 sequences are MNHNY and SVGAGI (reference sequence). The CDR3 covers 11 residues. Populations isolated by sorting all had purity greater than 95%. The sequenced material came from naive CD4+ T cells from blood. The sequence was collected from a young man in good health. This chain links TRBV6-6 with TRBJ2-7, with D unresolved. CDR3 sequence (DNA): TGTGCCAGCAGTTACTCGACCGAGCAGTACTTC. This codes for CASSYSTEQYF.